Listed below are T cell receptor beta chains from one sample, sequenced in a study of CD8 T cells in ankylosing spondylitis. Via MiXCR, TCRdb re-called the 5' RACE reads, giving one row per CDR3 protein. The data show under 850,000 distinct CDR3 sequences, around 20% seen once. The sample was blood, either unsorted or a sorted T cell fraction (not recorded which). The receptor source for this set is a male donor with ankylosing spondylitis. CDR3s include the opening cysteine and the closing phenylalanine or tryptophan. The D gene is left open where the match is weak. Only part of the rows carry a size: once, few, many, or a class if the clone is expanded.

d_call j_call v_call clone_size cdr3_aa cdr3_nt
- TRBJ2-6 TRBV28 once CASRAFSGALMGANVLTF TGTGCCAGCAGGGCGTTCTCAGGGGCCCTAATGGGGGCCAACGTCCTGACTTTC
- TRBJ2-3 TRBV6-1 few CASKRNRGTDTQYF TGTGCCAGCAAAAGGAACAGGGGCACAGATACGCAGTATTTT
- TRBJ2-1 TRBV20-1 - CSARGNLYNEQFF TGCAGTGCTAGGGGGAATCTCTACAATGAGCAGTTCTTC
TRBD2 TRBJ2-5 TRBV2 many CASSEEEERGPQETQYF TGTGCCAGCAGTGAAGAGGAGGAGCGGGGGCCCCAAGAGACCCAGTACTTC
TRBD1 TRBJ2-5 TRBV6-1 - CASSKQGTSAETQYF TGTGCCAGCAGCAAACAGGGGACCTCGGCGGAGACCCAGTACTTC
TRBD1 TRBJ2-2 TRBV12-5 few CASGLGTGTGNRELFF TGTGCTAGTGGTTTGGGGACCGGGACAGGGAACCGGGAGCTGTTTTTT
TRBD2 TRBJ2-2 TRBV3-1 - CASSPGGLAVENTGELFF TGTGCCAGCAGCCCGGGGGGACTAGCGGTAGAGAACACCGGGGAGCTGTTTTTT
- TRBJ1-5 TRBV7-6 few CASSPQASLQRQPQHF TGTGCCAGCAGCCCGCAGGCATCGCTACAACGTCAGCCCCAGCATTTT
- TRBJ2-5 TRBV4-3 many CASSQSILETQYF TGCGCCAGCAGCCAATCGATCTTAGAGACCCAGTACTTC
TRBD2 TRBJ2-1 TRBV12-3/TRBV12-4 - CASCERGGSDEQFF TGTGCCAGCTGCGAGCGGGGGGGCTCGGATGAGCAGTTCTTC
- TRBJ2-6 TRBV20-1 - CSARQDTGANVLTF TGCAGTGCTAGACAGGATACTGGGGCCAACGTCCTGACTTTC
TRBD1 TRBJ1-1 TRBV6-1 - CASSDKGTGRTEAFF TGTGCCAGCAGTGACAAGGGGACAGGGAGGACTGAAGCTTTCTTT
- TRBJ1-5 TRBV19 - CASSIRDAPQHF TGTGCCAGTAGTATCCGGGACGCTCCCCAGCATTTT
- TRBJ2-7 TRBV10-3 few CAISEAPAGAAYEQYF TGTGCCATCAGTGAGGCCCCCGCGGGGGCTGCCTACGAGCAGTACTTC
- TRBJ1-2 TRBV7-9 many CASSLARDYGYTF TGTGCCAGCAGCTTAGCCAGGGACTATGGCTACACCTTC
- TRBJ1-1 TRBV11-2 many CASSLGQGPTQRWAFF TGTGCCAGCAGCTTAGGGCAGGGACCCACCCAGCGATGGGCTTTCTTT
TRBD1 TRBJ1-2 TRBV20-1 few CSAQGGNANYGYTF TGCAGTGCGCAGGGGGGGAATGCTAACTATGGCTACACCTTC
- TRBJ2-1 TRBV9 - CASSLGSISYNEQFF TGTGCCAGCAGTTTAGGCAGTATCTCCTACAATGAGCAGTTCTTC
TRBD1 TRBJ1-2 TRBV5-1 - CASSPGQGFDGYTF TGCGCCAGCAGCCCGGGACAGGGTTTTGATGGCTACACCTTC
TRBD1 TRBJ2-7 TRBV12-3/TRBV12-4 - CASSPGQGPAGEQYF TGTGCCAGCAGTCCCGGACAGGGTCCGGCAGGCGAGCAGTACTTC
- TRBJ2-5 TRBV7-9 few CASSLGSGLQETQYF TGTGCCAGCAGCTTAGGCTCAGGACTACAAGAGACCCAGTACTTC
- TRBJ2-1 TRBV12-3/TRBV12-4 - CASSLGEGGNEQFF TGTGCCAGCAGTTTGGGAGAGGGGGGCAATGAGCAGTTCTTC
TRBD1 TRBJ1-1 TRBV5-6 few CASSAWDRGKKSNTEAFF TGTGCCAGCAGCGCCTGGGACAGGGGGAAGAAATCGAACACTGAAGCTTTCTTT
- TRBJ1-2 TRBV20-1 - CSATTSGHRNYGYTF TGCAGTGCTACCACCTCGGGACACAGGAACTATGGCTACACCTTC
TRBD2 TRBJ2-1 TRBV11-1 - CASSYSGAGLFPYNEQFF TGTGCCAGCAGTTATAGCGGGGCCGGGCTTTTCCCCTACAATGAGCAGTTCTTC
- TRBJ2-4 TRBV5-6 - CASSLGNPGIQYF TGTGCCAGCAGCTTGGGAAATCCTGGCATTCAGTACTTC
TRBD2 TRBJ2-2 TRBV4-1 - CASSPLGTSEYTGELFF TGCGCCAGCAGCCCACTCGGGACTAGCGAGTACACCGGGGAGCTGTTTTTT
- TRBJ2-2 TRBV7-9 - CASSLLRTDGELFF TGTGCCAGCAGCTTATTACGGACCGATGGGGAGCTGTTTTTT
- TRBJ1-6 TRBV10-2 few CASSESLGGRLHF TGCGCCAGCAGTGAGTCTCTAGGGGGAAGGCTCCACTTT
- TRBJ2-7 TRBV4-3 few CASSQDRSSTYEQYF TGCGCCAGCAGCCAAGATAGGTCGAGCACCTACGAGCAGTACTTC
- TRBJ2-6 TRBV6-4 - CASSDLGAGANVLTF TGTGCCAGCAGTGACCTGGGGGCAGGGGCCAACGTCCTGACTTTC
- TRBJ1-5 TRBV12-3/TRBV12-4 few CASSLLTHQPQHF TGTGCCAGCAGTTTATTGACTCATCAGCCCCAGCATTTT
- TRBJ2-3 TRBV3-1 few CASSQDRGTDTQYF TGTGCCAGCAGCCAAGACAGGGGCACAGATACGCAGTATTTT
TRBD1 TRBJ1-1 TRBV2 few CASRGTGDPEAFF TGTGCCAGCAGGGGGACAGGGGACCCTGAAGCTTTCTTT
- TRBJ2-4 TRBV4-2 - CASSHEGLTKNIQYF TGTGCCAGCAGCCACGAGGGACTTACCAAAAACATTCAGTACTTC
- TRBJ2-3 TRBV6-5 - CASSSLKFGTDTQYF TGTGCCAGCAGTTCCCTGAAATTCGGCACAGATACGCAGTATTTT
- TRBJ1-2 TRBV2 few CASSMTGVYGYTF TGTGCCAGCAGTATGACAGGAGTCTATGGCTACACCTTC
- TRBJ1-4 TRBV20-1 - CSARDQQGGKKLFF TGCAGTGCTAGAGATCAACAGGGAGGGAAAAAACTGTTTTTT
- TRBJ1-2 TRBV29-1 - CSVVPLEGVDYGYTF TGCAGCGTTGTGCCCCTGGAGGGGGTTGACTATGGCTACACCTTC
TRBD2 TRBJ2-1 TRBV7-8 - CASSLTSVEQFF TGTGCCAGCAGCCTCACTAGCGTTGAGCAGTTCTTC
- TRBJ2-1 TRBV29-1 - CSVEQPLESSYNEQFF TGCAGCGTTGAACAACCCCTAGAGAGCTCCTACAATGAGCAGTTCTTC
- TRBJ1-5 TRBV12-3/TRBV12-4 few CASSLEGRNQPQHF TGTGCCAGCAGTTTAGAGGGACGGAATCAGCCCCAGCATTTT
- TRBJ2-7 TRBV20-1 - CSARAGFEITPYEQYF TGCAGTGCTAGAGCGGGGTTCGAGATCACTCCCTACGAGCAGTACTTC
TRBD2 TRBJ2-2 TRBV12-3/TRBV12-4 - CASSPGGGLFGELFF TGTGCCAGCAGCCCGGGGGGGGGGCTGTTCGGGGAGCTGTTTTTT
- TRBJ2-7 TRBV12-3/TRBV12-4 - CASSFGQGPNEQYF TGTGCCAGCAGTTTCGGCCAGGGGCCCAACGAGCAGTACTTC
- TRBJ1-2 TRBV12-3/TRBV12-4 few CASRRTGGYGYTF TGTGCCAGCAGACGGACGGGAGGGTATGGCTACACCTTC
- TRBJ2-1 TRBV6-5 few CASSYSTPTFSEQFF TGTGCCAGCAGTTACTCAACGCCCACGTTTAGTGAGCAGTTCTTC
- TRBJ2-1 TRBV12-3/TRBV12-4 - CASSFGLGSSYNEQFF TGTGCCAGCAGTTTTGGGCTGGGGAGTTCCTACAATGAGCAGTTCTTC
- TRBJ2-2 TRBV7-9 - CASSPRRATGELFF TGTGCCAGCAGCCCTAGGCGGGCGACCGGGGAGCTGTTTTTT
TRBD2 TRBJ2-7 TRBV12-3/TRBV12-4 - CTSSSPPGLAGGPYEQYF TGTACCAGCAGTTCCCCTCCGGGACTAGCGGGAGGGCCCTACGAGCAGTACTTC
- TRBJ2-2 TRBV5-1 - CASSKDFSTNTGELFF TGCGCCAGCAGCAAGGATTTCTCTACGAACACCGGGGAGCTGTTTTTT
- TRBJ1-6 TRBV28 - CASSTRDLRPQF TGTGCCAGCAGTACCCGGGACCTCCGGCCCCAATTT
- TRBJ2-7 TRBV11-2 - CASAERASTSYEQYF TGTGCCAGCGCAGAGCGGGCTTCCACCTCCTACGAGCAGTACTTC
TRBD2 TRBJ2-7 TRBV6-1 - CASREGLAESYEQYF TGTGCCAGCAGGGAGGGACTAGCGGAGTCCTACGAGCAGTACTTC
TRBD1 TRBJ1-2 TRBV5-1 - CASSSGTGPIYGYTF TGCGCCAGCAGCTCTGGGACAGGGCCCATCTATGGCTACACCTTC
- TRBJ1-5 TRBV12-3/TRBV12-4 many CASSFGQSNQPQHF TGTGCCAGCAGTTTTGGACAGAGCAATCAGCCCCAGCATTTT
- TRBJ2-2 TRBV6-1 many CATTGTPNTGELFF TGTGCCACCACCGGGACACCAAACACCGGGGAGCTGTTTTTT
- TRBJ1-2 TRBV6-2/TRBV6-3 few CASMRRGANYGYTF TGTGCCAGCATGAGAAGGGGGGCAAACTATGGCTACACCTTC
- TRBJ2-7 TRBV27 - CATQGLGTYEQYF TGTGCCACCCAGGGGCTGGGAACCTACGAGCAGTACTTC
- TRBJ1-1 TRBV7-3 - CASSSSVPGEAFF TGTGCCAGCAGCTCTTCGGTCCCCGGAGAAGCTTTCTTT